A single sample is the source of the 13 T cell receptor beta chains below, sequenced in a study of blood T cell repertoires in COVID-19. Generated by immunoSEQ multiplex PCR, the TCRdb table keeps only in-frame clones and is missing some. The table includes about 47,000 clones, roughly 80% detected once. The source material was peripheral blood. Source of these receptors: a man aged 55 to 70 with acute or convalescent COVID-19.

This chain connects TRBV4-1 to TRBJ2-7, with 10 bases fitting TRBD2. Germline CDR1 MGHRA, CDR2 YSYEKL. The CDR3 is 16 residues long. The V gene end was trimmed by 2 bases and the J gene end by 2 bases; junction bases not matched to a gene: 6. The CDR3 spells CASSQTIAGGTYEQYF. In DNA, the CDR3 is TGCGCCAGCAGCCAAACAATAGCGGGGGGAACCTACGAGCAGTACTTC.

The count of this clone is one. The chain recombines TRBV3-1 (or the pseudogene TRBV3-2) with TRBJ2-2, with a possible D match to TRBD2 (6 bases). Trimming left V 4 bases short and J 4 bases short, with 13 bases between. Per germline, CDR1 LGHDT and CDR2 YNNKEL (reference sequence). The CDR3 is 15 amino acids. This chain's CDR3 is CASSPLALGTGELFF. The CDR3 DNA sequence: TGTGCCAGCAGCCCGCTAGCGTTGGGCACCGGGGAGCTGTTTTTT.

J is TRBJ2-7 and V is TRBV5-1; D is possibly TRBD1 (6 bases). Germline assignment: CDR1 SGHRS and CDR2 YFSETQ. V gave up 4 bases and J gave up 2 bases, with 13 bases separating them. The length of the CDR3 is 14 residues. CDR3 nucleotide sequence: TGCGCCAGCAGCAACAGGGTCGGGGCCTACGAGCAGTACTTC. This gives the protein CASSNRVGAYEQYF.

CDR3 nucleotides: TGTGCCAGCAGCCACGGGGGGCGAGACACTGAAGCTTTCTTT. This gives the protein CASSHGGRDTEAFF. The chain uses TRBV3-1 (or the pseudogene TRBV3-2) and TRBJ1-1; D is perhaps TRBD1 (6 bases). Germline loops: CDR1 LGHDT, CDR2 YNNKEL (reference sequence). The length of the CDR3 is 14 residues. Between the trimmed V and J ends, which lost 3 bases and 3 bases, there was a span of 11 bases.

The chain combines TRBV18 with TRBJ1-5, with D maybe TRBD1 (6 bases). The CDR3 extends over 15 amino acids. Between the trimmed V and J ends, which lost 3 bases and 7 bases, there was a span of 16 bases. In germline, CDR1 is KGHSH, CDR2 LQKENI. CDR3 DNA: TGTGCCAGCTCACCTCTACAGGGACGAGGCCAGCCCCAGCATTTT. Amino acid sequence: CASSPLQGRGQPQHF.

Comment on this clone: The sample contains more than one DNA sequence encoding this CDR3. The chain combines TRBV9 with TRBJ1-2, with D tentatively TRBD1 (5 bases). This CDR3 has 15 amino acids. The ends were cut back, 0 bases at V and 6 bases at J, with 15 bases in the middle. Germline V gene sequence: CDR1 SGDLS, CDR2 YYNGEE. The CDR3 DNA sequence: TGTGCCAGCAGCGTAGAAGGGGCAGGGTGGGATGGCTACACCTTC. Translating it yields CASSVEGAGWDGYTF.

The chain is built from TRBV6-5 and TRBJ1-2, with unresolved D. From germline, CDR1 is MNHEY and CDR2 SVGAGI. The germline V and J ends were trimmed by 5 bases and 5 bases, with 6 bases remaining between them. The CDR3 is 11 amino acids. This CDR3 reads CASSLLYGYTF. In nucleotides, the CDR3 is TGTGCCAGCAGTCTCTTATATGGCTACACCTTC.

This clone came up once. The J gene is TRBJ2-1, the V gene TRBV6-6; possible D gene TRBD1, 6 bases. This CDR3 is 15 amino acids long. Germline CDR1 reads MNHNY; CDR2 reads SVGAGI (reference sequence). V was trimmed by 5 bases and J by 4 bases, leaving 15 bases between them. The DNA of the CDR3 is TGTGCCAGCAGTCAGACAACAGGGTTATACAATGAGCAGTTCTTC. This codes for CASSQTTGLYNEQFF.

The chain couples TRBV5-1 to TRBJ1-2, with 11 bases identical to TRBD1. This CDR3 is 15 amino acids long. V shed 0 bases, J shed 2 bases, and the junction held 0 bases outside the gene matches. The V gene's germline CDR1 is SGHRS and CDR2 YFSETQ. As DNA, the CDR3 is TGCGCCAGCAGCTTGGGGACAGGGGGCAACTATGGCTACACCTTC. Translating gives CASSLGTGGNYGYTF.

V gene TRBV27 combines with J gene TRBJ2-5; D is perhaps TRBD1 (6 bases). V lost 0 bases and J lost 3, with 17 bases in between. This CDR3 is built from 17 residues. CDR1 is MNHEY, CDR2 SMNVEV, per germline (reference sequence). The CDR3 nucleotides are TGTGCCAGCAGTTTATCCAAAAGAACAGGGTTCGAAGAGACCCAGTACTTC. Its protein is CASSLSKRTGFEETQYF.

This clone has a single count. The V and J genes are TRBV11-1 and TRBJ2-3; a possible D gene is TRBD1 (6 bases). CDR1 is SGHAT, CDR2 FQDESV, per germline (reference sequence). The CDR3 is 15 amino acids. The V end lost 1 base, the J end lost 5 bases, and 13 bases lay between the germline ends. Here the CDR3 reads CASSLVEGGIDTQYF. Here the CDR3 DNA reads TGTGCCAGCAGCTTAGTCGAAGGGGGAATAGATACGCAGTATTTT.

The rearrangement links TRBV7-8 to TRBJ2-1; 8 bases are shared with TRBD2. The CDR3 has 15 amino acids. Per germline, CDR1 SGHVS and CDR2 FQNEAQ. V was clipped by 5 bases and J by 2 bases; unmatched bases: 5. The CDR3 sequence is CASSPGAGAYNEQFF. CDR3 nucleotide sequence: TGTGCCAGCAGCCCAGGAGCGGGAGCCTACAATGAGCAGTTCTTC. The full variable domain, completed using reference TRBV7-8 and TRBJ2-1, is GAGVSQSPRYKVAKRGQDVALRCDPISGHVSLFWYQQALGQGPEFLTYFQNEAQLDKSGLPSDRFFAERPEGSVSTLKIQRTQQEDSAVYLCASSPGAGAYNEQFFGPGTRLTVL.

The V and J genes are TRBV5-8 and TRBJ1-2, with a tentative D call TRBD1 (5 bases). This CDR3 has 15 residues. CDR1 SGHTS and CDR2 YDEGEE come from the germline V gene. Between the trimmed V and J ends, which lost 1 base and 0 bases, there was a span of 10 bases. The DNA for the CDR3 is TGTGCCAGCAGCTTGAATGGCAGGGCTAACTATGGCTACACCTTC. Amino acids: CASSLNGRANYGYTF.